This is a list of T cell receptor beta chains from one sample in a study of blood T cell repertoires in COVID-19. The table came from immunoSEQ multiplex PCR; TCRdb's copy has only in-frame clones and leaves some out. This table holds 400,000 or so clones, 80% to 95% found once. The sample was PBMCs or T cells enriched from blood (not recorded which). These receptors came from a man between 18 and 29 years old who had recovered from COVID-19. CDR3s include the opening cysteine and the closing phenylalanine or tryptophan. A D gene is named only where the DNA matches it firmly. The size entry is marked missing in some rows and otherwise reads once, few, many or a size class.

cdr3_aa | cdr3_nt | clone_size | j_call | v_call | d_call
CAVSSPSGTSTPYEQYF | TGCGCCGTATCTTCCCCCTCCGGGACTTCGACTCCCTACGAGCAGTACTTC | . | TRBJ2-7 | TRBV4-1 | .
CASSYGRGSQPQHF | TGTGCCAGCAGTTATGGAAGGGGTAGTCAGCCCCAGCATTTT | . | TRBJ1-5 | TRBV6-5 | .
CASSYGTGKAYEQYF | TGTGCCAGCAGCTACGGGACAGGGAAGGCCTACGAGCAGTACTTC | . | TRBJ2-7 | TRBV5-6 | TRBD1
CASSSRRDTTYEQYF | TGTGCCAGCAGTAGTAGACGGGACACCACCTACGAGCAGTACTTC | . | TRBJ2-7 | TRBV28 | .
CASSIGLPYTDTQYF | TGTGCCAGCAGCATCGGACTACCTTACACAGATACGCAGTATTTT | . | TRBJ2-3 | TRBV6-5 | .
CASSVADRRNQPQHF | TGTGCCAGCAGTGTCGCCGACAGACGCAATCAGCCCCAGCATTTT | . | TRBJ1-5 | TRBV2 | .
CASSLMWRAYNSPLHF | TGTGCCAGCAGCTTGATGTGGAGGGCCTATAATTCACCCCTCCACTTT | . | TRBJ1-6 | TRBV5-5 | .
CASSGWRAGSDEQFF | TGTGCCAGCAGCGGGTGGCGGGCCGGGAGCGATGAGCAGTTCTTC | . | TRBJ2-1 | TRBV5-6 | .
CASSQFKVFEGISYNEQFF | TGTGCCAGCAGCCAATTTAAAGTGTTTGAGGGAATTTCCTACAATGAGCAGTTCTTC | . | TRBJ2-1 | TRBV16 | .
CASSLGAGGNTIYF | TGTGCCAGCAGCTTGGGCGCAGGTGGAAACACCATATATTTT | . | TRBJ1-3 | TRBV5-8 | .
CASSHRGVTEAFF | TGTGCCAGTAGTCACAGGGGAGTGACTGAAGCTTTCTTT | few | TRBJ1-1 | TRBV19 | TRBD1
CASSLTPTRQGLRNQPQHF | TGTGCCAGCTCACTAACCCCAACACGACAGGGGCTCCGAAATCAGCCCCAGCATTTT | . | TRBJ1-5 | TRBV18 | TRBD1
CAWSPLGQGLRFF | TGTGCCTGGAGTCCCCTCGGACAGGGCCTACGCTTCTTT | few | TRBJ1-1 | TRBV30 | TRBD1
CASSLVWAVQETQYF | TGTGCCAGCAGCTTAGTTTGGGCTGTTCAAGAGACCCAGTACTTC | . | TRBJ2-5 | TRBV7-8 | .
CASSLKGLSAEQYF | TGTGCCAGCAGTTTAAAAGGACTGTCCGCCGAGCAGTACTTC | . | TRBJ2-7 | TRBV28 | .
CASSQDEGGSTYNEQFF | TGCGCCAGCAGCCAAGATGAGGGCGGGAGCACCTACAATGAGCAGTTCTTC | . | TRBJ2-1 | TRBV4-1 | TRBD2
CASSLSRAGGREQYF | TGTGCCAGCAGCTTAAGTAGGGCGGGAGGAAGGGAGCAGTACTTC | . | TRBJ2-7 | TRBV11-2 | TRBD2
CSAFRETEAFF | TGCAGTGCTTTCCGGGAGACAGAAGCTTTCTTT | . | TRBJ1-1 | TRBV20-1 | .
CASSESRGAIGYTF | TGTGCCAGCAGTGAAAGTCGGGGGGCGATCGGGTACACCTTC | . | TRBJ1-2 | TRBV2 | .
CASSPQRGQGLEAFF | TGTGCCAGCAGCCCTCAAAGGGGACAGGGCCTTGAAGCTTTCTTT | . | TRBJ1-1 | TRBV7-9 | TRBD1
CARSDLDFGNIQYF | TGTGCCAGAAGCGACTTGGACTTTGGAAACATTCAGTACTTC | . | TRBJ2-4 | TRBV5-3 | .
CASNRAGVGGYTF | TGTGCCAGCAACAGGGCGGGAGTGGGTGGCTACACCTTC | . | TRBJ1-2 | TRBV28 | .
CASSETGAARNQPQHF | TGTGCCAGCAGTGAAACTGGGGCCGCTCGGAATCAGCCCCAGCATTTT | . | TRBJ1-5 | TRBV6-1 | .
CASSLGDSWAQYF | TGTGCCAGCAGCTTAGGAGACTCTTGGGCCCAGTACTTC | . | TRBJ2-5 | TRBV7-9 | .
CASSLGGGATNEKLFF | TGCGCCAGCAGCTTGGGAGGGGGTGCAACTAATGAAAAACTGTTTTTT | . | TRBJ1-4 | TRBV5-1 | .
CASSFLVLAGGPGELFF | TGTGCCAGCAGTTTTCTGGTGCTAGCGGGAGGACCCGGGGAGCTGTTTTTT | . | TRBJ2-2 | TRBV28 | TRBD2
CATSRGVLQPQHF | TGTGCCACCAGCAGAGGAGTTTTGCAGCCCCAGCATTTT | . | TRBJ1-5 | TRBV15 | .
CASSPINYGYTF | TGTGCCAGCAGCCCCATTAACTATGGCTACACCTTC | . | TRBJ1-2 | TRBV6-5 | .
CASRSGTGEFYEQYF | TGTGCCAGCAGATCCGGGACAGGGGAGTTCTACGAGCAGTACTTC | . | TRBJ2-7 | TRBV5-6 | TRBD1
CASSLSRGAGELFF | TGTGCCAGCAGTTTGAGCAGGGGTGCCGGGGAGCTGTTTTTT | . | TRBJ2-2 | TRBV27 | .
CASSPLLLQETQYF | TGTGCCAGCTCACCCCTGCTGCTACAAGAGACCCAGTACTTC | . | TRBJ2-5 | TRBV18 | .
CASSTGPRENYGYTF | TGTGCCAGTAGTACTGGCCCCCGGGAAAACTATGGCTACACCTTC | . | TRBJ1-2 | TRBV19 | .
CASSPGQPPGDEGYTF | TGTGCCAGCAGCCCGGGACAGCCCCCGGGGGATGAGGGCTACACCTTC | . | TRBJ1-2 | TRBV13 | TRBD1
CASTEGGGGNTIYF | TGTGCCAGCACCGAAGGGGGGGGTGGAAACACCATATATTTT | . | TRBJ1-3 | TRBV6-5 | .
CASMSDSLMEAFF | TGTGCCAGCATGTCGGACAGTTTAATGGAAGCTTTCTTT | . | TRBJ1-1 | TRBV2 | .
CASSPLLGGNYGYTF | TGTGCCAGCAGCCCGCTATTGGGGGGGAACTATGGCTACACCTTC | . | TRBJ1-2 | TRBV28 | .
CASSLTHGSTDTQYF | TGTGCCAGCAGCTTAACTCACGGGAGCACAGATACGCAGTATTTT | . | TRBJ2-3 | TRBV7-3 | .
CASSLGLAGGFF | TGTGCCAGCAGCCTGGGACTAGCGGGAGGATTCTTC | . | TRBJ2-1 | TRBV5-6 | TRBD2
CSVDGGRGNTIYF | TGCAGCGTTGATGGTGGCAGAGGAAACACCATATATTTT | few | TRBJ1-3 | TRBV29-1 | .
CASKVTGNQPQHF | TGTGCCAGCAAGGTAACAGGCAATCAGCCCCAGCATTTT | . | TRBJ1-5 | TRBV6-5 | .
CASSLPGSNTEAFF | TGTGCCAGCAGCCTACCGGGTTCGAACACTGAAGCTTTCTTT | . | TRBJ1-1 | TRBV7-8 | .
CASRAGTRNTEAFF | TGTGCCAGCAGAGCCGGGACAAGGAACACTGAAGCTTTCTTT | . | TRBJ1-1 | TRBV28 | .
CATSIRQGAAGELFF | TGTGCCACCAGCATTAGACAGGGGGCGGCCGGGGAGCTGTTTTTT | . | TRBJ2-2 | TRBV15 | TRBD1
CASRGQHNEQFF | TGTGCCAGTCGAGGACAGCACAATGAGCAGTTCTTC | . | TRBJ2-1 | TRBV19 | .
CASRAGGTEAFF | TGTGCCAGCAGGGCAGGGGGCACTGAAGCTTTCTTT | . | TRBJ1-1 | TRBV27 | TRBD1
CASSWKQIANYGYTF | TGTGCCAGCAGTTGGAAACAGATCGCTAACTATGGCTACACCTTC | . | TRBJ1-2 | TRBV6-1 | .
CASTEGGRPDTQYF | TGTGCCAGCACCGAGGGGGGGAGGCCAGATACGCAGTATTTT | . | TRBJ2-3 | TRBV6-1 | .
CASSQGGGPPSSGRAAGELFF | TGCGCCAGCAGCCAAGGCGGCGGGCCACCAAGTAGCGGGAGGGCCGCCGGGGAGCTGTTTTTT | . | TRBJ2-2 | TRBV4-1 | TRBD2
CAWSRKAGAGETQYF | TGTGCCTGGAGTAGAAAAGCGGGAGCAGGAGAGACCCAGTACTTC | . | TRBJ2-5 | TRBV30 | TRBD2
CASSLERTSGSRTQYF | TGTGCCAGCAGCTTAGAGAGGACTAGCGGGAGTCGTACGCAGTATTTT | . | TRBJ2-3 | TRBV7-9 | TRBD2